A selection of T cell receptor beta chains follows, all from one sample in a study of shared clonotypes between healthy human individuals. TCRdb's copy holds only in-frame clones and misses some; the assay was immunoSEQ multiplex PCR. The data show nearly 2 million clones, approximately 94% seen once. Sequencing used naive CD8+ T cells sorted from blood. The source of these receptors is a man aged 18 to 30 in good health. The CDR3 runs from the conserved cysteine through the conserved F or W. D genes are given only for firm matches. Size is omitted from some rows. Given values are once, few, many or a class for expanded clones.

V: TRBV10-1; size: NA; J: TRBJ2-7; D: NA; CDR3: CASSVTDSYEQYF; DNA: TGCGCCAGCAGTGTGACGGATTCCTACGAGCAGTACTTC
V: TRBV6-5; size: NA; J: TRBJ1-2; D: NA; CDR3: CASRKNRDGYTF; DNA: TGTGCCAGCAGGAAAAACAGGGACGGCTACACCTTC
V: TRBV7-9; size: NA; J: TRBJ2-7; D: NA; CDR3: CASSLALGNQYF; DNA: TGTGCCAGCAGCTTGGCCTTGGGGAATCAGTACTTC
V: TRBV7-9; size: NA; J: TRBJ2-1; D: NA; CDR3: CASSLDSYNEQFF; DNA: TGTGCCAGCAGCTTAGACAGTTACAATGAGCAGTTCTTC
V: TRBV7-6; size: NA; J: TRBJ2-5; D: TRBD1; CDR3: CASSPGQGVGRQETQYF; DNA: TGTGCCAGCAGCCCCGGACAGGGGGTCGGCCGGCAAGAGACCCAGTACTTC
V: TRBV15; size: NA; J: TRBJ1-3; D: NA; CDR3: CATSRVPGPGNTIYF; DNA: TGTGCCACCAGCAGAGTACCAGGCCCTGGAAACACCATATATTTT
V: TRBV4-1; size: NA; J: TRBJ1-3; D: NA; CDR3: CASSQDPDLGEVRYF; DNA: TGCGCCAGCAGCCAAGATCCAGACCTGGGGGAAGTTAGGTATTTT
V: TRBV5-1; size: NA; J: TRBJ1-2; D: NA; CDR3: CASSQPGIGYGYTF; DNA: TGCGCCAGCAGCCAACCAGGGATAGGCTATGGCTACACCTTC
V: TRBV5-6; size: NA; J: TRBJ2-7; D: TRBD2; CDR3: CASSLGASGDPEQYF; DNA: TGTGCCAGCAGCTTGGGGGCTAGCGGGGACCCCGAGCAGTACTTC
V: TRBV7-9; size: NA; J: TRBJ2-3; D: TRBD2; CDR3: CASSLTAGGLDTQYF; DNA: TGTGCCAGCAGCTTAACAGCGGGGGGGCTGGATACGCAGTATTTT
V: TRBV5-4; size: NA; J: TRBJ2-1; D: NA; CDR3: CASSLEPGQAYNEQFF; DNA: TGTGCCAGCAGCTTGGAACCGGGGCAGGCTTACAATGAGCAGTTCTTC
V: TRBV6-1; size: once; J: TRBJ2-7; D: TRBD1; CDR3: CAIQGYEQYF; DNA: TGTGCCATACAGGGGTACGAGCAGTACTTC
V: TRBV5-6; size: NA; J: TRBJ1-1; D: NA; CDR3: CASSLTLNTEAFF; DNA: TGTGCCAGCAGCTTGACACTGAACACTGAAGCTTTCTTT
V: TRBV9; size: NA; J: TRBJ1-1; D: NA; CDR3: CASSAEVRAEAFF; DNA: TGTGCCAGCAGCGCAGAGGTTCGGGCTGAAGCTTTCTTT
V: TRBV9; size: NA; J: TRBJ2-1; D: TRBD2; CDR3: CASSVSAGTSWLHEQFF; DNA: TGTGCCAGCAGCGTATCGGCCGGGACTAGCTGGTTGCATGAGCAGTTCTTC
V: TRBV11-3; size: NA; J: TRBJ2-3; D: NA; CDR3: CASSRQSSTDTQYF; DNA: TGTGCCAGCAGCCGGCAATCTAGCACAGATACGCAGTATTTT
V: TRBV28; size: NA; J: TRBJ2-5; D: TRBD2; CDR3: CASSFPSSGLQETQYF; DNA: TGTGCCAGCAGTTTCCCGTCTAGCGGGCTACAAGAGACCCAGTACTTC